The sequence of this T cell receptor (beta chain) was determined in a study of blood T cell repertoires in COVID-19. Study-wide background: COVID-19 samples collected from the United States, Italy and Spain covered acute and convalescent phases. PBMCs, B-cell-depleted T cells, or T cells were the source of the cDNA or gDNA that made up the material.

Method: immunoSEQ multiplex PCR; TCRdb's copy keeps in-frame clones and lacks some. Of about 140,000 clones listed, under 90% are singletons. Germline values: CDR1 MNHEY, CDR2 SVGAGI. This CDR3 has 14 amino acids. V lost 8 bases to trimming and J lost 6 bases, with 19 bases between them. In the 2 weeks before study entry, exposed participants met a COVID-19 case, which was PCR-confirmed or clinician-diagnosed. The J gene is TRBJ1-2, the V gene TRBV6-5, with D perhaps TRBD1 (6 bases). The sequence was collected from a woman aged 18-35 years who had been exposed to COVID-19. The specimen sequenced was PBMCs or T cells enriched from blood (not recorded which). DNA for the CDR3: TGTGCCAGCTCGGACAGCCCCATGTTGGATGGCTACACCTTC. As protein: CASSDSPMLDGYTF.